Sequencing of this T cell receptor (beta chain) was carried out in a study of cytomegalovirus exposure and HLA in healthy donors. Across the whole study: Roughly 180 million T cells yielded 100 million or so unique TCR beta sequences, as an earlier analysis found. Study conclusions and caveats: Among the most significant clusters, several appeared linked to common viral pathogens in a later analysis.

The CDR3 runs to 13 residues. Per germline, CDR1 MNHEY and CDR2 SVGAGI. V lost 6 bases to trimming and J lost 0 bases; unmatched junction nucleotides: 2. Though nominally healthy at sampling, donors likely had unrecorded immune exposures. The PCR used 60 Vbeta and 13 Jbeta primers. Sequencing was performed with immunoSEQ multiplex PCR; in TCRdb, only in-frame clones are kept and a portion is missing. The sample yields about 140,000 clones, about 9.1% seen once. Concerning this clone: Its specificity is unknown. At the DNA level, this CDR3 is encoded by other sequences in the same sample as well.

Sequencing used PBMCs. The source is a woman in her thirties or forties in good health and CMV-seropositive. The chain links TRBV6-5 to TRBJ2-7, with TRBD1 matching 7 bases. The CDR3 protein is CASSRTGSYEQYF. CDR3 nucleotides: TGTGCCAGCAGCCGGACAGGCTCCTACGAGCAGTACTTC.